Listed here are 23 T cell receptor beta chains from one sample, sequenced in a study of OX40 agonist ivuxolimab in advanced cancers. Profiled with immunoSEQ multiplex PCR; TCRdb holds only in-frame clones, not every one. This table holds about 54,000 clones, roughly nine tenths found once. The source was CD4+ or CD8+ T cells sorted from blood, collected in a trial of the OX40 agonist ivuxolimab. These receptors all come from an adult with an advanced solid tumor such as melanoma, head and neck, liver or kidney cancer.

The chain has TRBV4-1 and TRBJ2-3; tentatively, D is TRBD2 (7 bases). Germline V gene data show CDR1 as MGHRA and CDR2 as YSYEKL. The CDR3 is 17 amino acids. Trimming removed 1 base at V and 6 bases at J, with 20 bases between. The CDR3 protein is CASSQVGGGPLMDTQYF. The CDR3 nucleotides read TGCGCCAGCAGCCAAGTTGGGGGGGGGCCGTTGATGGATACGCAGTATTTT.

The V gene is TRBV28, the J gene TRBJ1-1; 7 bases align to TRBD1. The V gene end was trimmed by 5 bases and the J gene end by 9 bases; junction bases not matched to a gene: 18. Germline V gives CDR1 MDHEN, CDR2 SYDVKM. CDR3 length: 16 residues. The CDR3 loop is CASSPRTGAQKVQAFF. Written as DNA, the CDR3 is TGTGCCAGCAGTCCCCGGACAGGCGCCCAGAAGGTTCAAGCTTTCTTT.

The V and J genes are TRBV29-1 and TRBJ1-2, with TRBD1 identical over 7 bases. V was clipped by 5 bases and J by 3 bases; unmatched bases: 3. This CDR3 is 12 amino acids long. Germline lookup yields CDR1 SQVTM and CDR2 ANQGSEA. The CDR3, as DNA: TGCAGCGTTTCCGGGACAGACTATGGCTACACCTTC. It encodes CSVSGTDYGYTF.

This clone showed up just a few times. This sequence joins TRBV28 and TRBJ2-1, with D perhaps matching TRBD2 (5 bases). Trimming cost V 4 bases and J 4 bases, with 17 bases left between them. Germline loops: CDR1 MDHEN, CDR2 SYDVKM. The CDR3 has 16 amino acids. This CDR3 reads CASSSYWERRYNEQFF. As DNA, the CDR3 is TGTGCCAGCAGTTCATATTGGGAGAGAAGGTACAATGAGCAGTTCTTC.

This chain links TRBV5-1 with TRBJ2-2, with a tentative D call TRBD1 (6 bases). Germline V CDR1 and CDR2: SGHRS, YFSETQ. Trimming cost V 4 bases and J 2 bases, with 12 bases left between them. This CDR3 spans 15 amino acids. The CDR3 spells CASSAGQINTGELFF. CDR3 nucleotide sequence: TGCGCCAGCAGCGCTGGACAGATAAACACCGGGGAGCTGTTTTTT.

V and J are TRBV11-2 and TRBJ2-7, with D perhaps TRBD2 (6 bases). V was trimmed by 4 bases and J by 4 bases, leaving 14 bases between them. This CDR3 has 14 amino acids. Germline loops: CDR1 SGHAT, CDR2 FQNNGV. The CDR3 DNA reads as TGTGCCAGCAGCTCCGTTGGGGGGTCGTACGAGCAGTACTTC. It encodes CASSSVGGSYEQYF.

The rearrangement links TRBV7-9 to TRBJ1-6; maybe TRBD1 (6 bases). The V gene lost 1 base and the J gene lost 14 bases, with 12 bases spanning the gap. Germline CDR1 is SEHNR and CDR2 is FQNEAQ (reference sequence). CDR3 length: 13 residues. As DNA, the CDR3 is TGTGCCAGCAGCTTAGATGCAGGGACATCCCTCCACTTT. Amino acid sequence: CASSLDAGTSLHF.

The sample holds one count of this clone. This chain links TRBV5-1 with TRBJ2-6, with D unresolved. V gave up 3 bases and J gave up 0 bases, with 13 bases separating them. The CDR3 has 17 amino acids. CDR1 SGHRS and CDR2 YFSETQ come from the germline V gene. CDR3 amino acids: CASSSPSVSSGANVLTF. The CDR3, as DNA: TGCGCCAGCAGCTCCCCGTCAGTAAGCTCTGGGGCCAACGTCCTGACTTTC. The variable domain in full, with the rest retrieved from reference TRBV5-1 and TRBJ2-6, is KAGVTQTPRYLIKTRGQQVTLSCSPISGHRSVSWYQQTPGQGLQFLFEYFSETQRNKGNFPGRFSGRQFSNSRSEMNVSTLELGDSALYLCASSSPSVSSGANVLTFGAGSRLTVL.

DNA of the CDR3: TGTGCCAGCAGTGAACGAGGGGGAGAAAATACGCAGTATTTT. Amino acids: CASSERGGENTQYF. The chain couples TRBV6-1 to TRBJ2-3, with TRBD1 as a possible D gene (6 bases). The V end lost 2 bases, the J end lost 7 bases, and 13 bases lay between the germline ends. This CDR3 comprises 14 residues. Germline V lookup: CDR1 MNHNS, CDR2 SASEGT.

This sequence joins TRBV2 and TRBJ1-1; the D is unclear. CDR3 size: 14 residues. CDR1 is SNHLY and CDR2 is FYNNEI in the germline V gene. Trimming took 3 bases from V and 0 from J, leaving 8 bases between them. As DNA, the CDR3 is TGTGCCAGCAGTGACGCAGGACTGAACACTGAAGCTTTCTTT. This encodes CASSDAGLNTEAFF.

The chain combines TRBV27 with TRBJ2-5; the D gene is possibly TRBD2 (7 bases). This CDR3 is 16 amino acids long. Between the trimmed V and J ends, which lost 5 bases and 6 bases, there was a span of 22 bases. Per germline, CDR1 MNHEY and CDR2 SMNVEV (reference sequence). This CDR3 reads CASSPYMGGGPKTQYF. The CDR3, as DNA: TGTGCCAGCAGTCCATACATGGGGGGGGGCCCGAAGACCCAGTACTTC.

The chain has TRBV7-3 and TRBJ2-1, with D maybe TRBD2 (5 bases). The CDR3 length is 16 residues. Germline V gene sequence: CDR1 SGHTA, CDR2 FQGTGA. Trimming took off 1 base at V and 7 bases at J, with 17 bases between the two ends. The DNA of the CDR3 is TGTGCCAGCAGCTTAAGGGCGGCTAGCCTATCAAATGAGCAGTTCTTC. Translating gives CASSLRAASLSNEQFF. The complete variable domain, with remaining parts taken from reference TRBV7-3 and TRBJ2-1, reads GAGVSQTPSNKVTEKGKYVELRCDPISGHTALYWYRQSLGQGPEFLIYFQGTGAADDSGLPNDRFFAVRPEGSVSTLKIQRTERGDSAVYLCASSLRAASLSNEQFFGPGTRLTVL.

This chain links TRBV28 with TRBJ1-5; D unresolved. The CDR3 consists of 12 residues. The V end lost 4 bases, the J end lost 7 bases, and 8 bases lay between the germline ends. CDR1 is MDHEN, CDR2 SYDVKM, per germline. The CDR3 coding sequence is TGTGCCAGCAGTTATCGGGAACAGCCCCAGCATTTT. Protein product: CASSYREQPQHF.

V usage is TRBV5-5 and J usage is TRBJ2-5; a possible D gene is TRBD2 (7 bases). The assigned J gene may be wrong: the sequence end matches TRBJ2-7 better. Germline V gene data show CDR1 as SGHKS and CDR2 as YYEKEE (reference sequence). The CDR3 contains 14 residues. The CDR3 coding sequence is TGTGCCAGCAGCTTTCGGGAGGACAGCTACGAGCAGTACTTC. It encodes CASSFREDSYEQYF.

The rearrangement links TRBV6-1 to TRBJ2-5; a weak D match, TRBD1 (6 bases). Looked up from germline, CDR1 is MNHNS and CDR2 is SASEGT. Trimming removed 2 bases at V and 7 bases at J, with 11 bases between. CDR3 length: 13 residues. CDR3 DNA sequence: TGTGCCAGCAGTGAAAGCAGGGGCGGGACCCAGTACTTC. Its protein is CASSESRGGTQYF.

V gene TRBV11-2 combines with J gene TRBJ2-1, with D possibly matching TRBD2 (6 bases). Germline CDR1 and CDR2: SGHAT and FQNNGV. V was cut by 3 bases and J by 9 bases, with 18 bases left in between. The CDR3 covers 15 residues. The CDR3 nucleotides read TGTGCCAGCAGCTTTGCTTGGCGGGAACGCTGTGAGCAGTTCTTC. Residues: CASSFAWRERCEQFF.

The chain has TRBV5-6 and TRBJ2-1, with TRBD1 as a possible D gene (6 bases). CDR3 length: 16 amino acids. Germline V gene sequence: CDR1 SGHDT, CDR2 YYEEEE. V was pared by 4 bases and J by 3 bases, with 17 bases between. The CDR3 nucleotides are TGTGCCAGCAGCCAGATGACAGGAGGAAACTACAATGAGCAGTTCTTC. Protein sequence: CASSQMTGGNYNEQFF.

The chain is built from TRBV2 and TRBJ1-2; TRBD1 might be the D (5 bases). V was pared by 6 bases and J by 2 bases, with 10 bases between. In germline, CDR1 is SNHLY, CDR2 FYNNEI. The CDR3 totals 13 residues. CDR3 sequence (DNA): TGTGCCAGCAGGGGGACGGAAAACTATGGCTACACCTTC. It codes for CASRGTENYGYTF.

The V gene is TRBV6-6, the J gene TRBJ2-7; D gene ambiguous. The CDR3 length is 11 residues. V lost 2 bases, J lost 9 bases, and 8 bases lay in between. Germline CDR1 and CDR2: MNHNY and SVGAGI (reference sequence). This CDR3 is CASSYDAGQYF. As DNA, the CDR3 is TGTGCCAGCAGTTACGACGCCGGGCAGTACTTC.

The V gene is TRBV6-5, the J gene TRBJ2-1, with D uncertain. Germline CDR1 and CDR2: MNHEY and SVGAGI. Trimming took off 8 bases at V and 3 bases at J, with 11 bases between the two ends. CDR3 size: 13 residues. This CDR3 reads CASVSPGYNEQFF. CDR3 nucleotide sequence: TGTGCCAGCGTGTCCCCCGGCTACAATGAGCAGTTCTTC.

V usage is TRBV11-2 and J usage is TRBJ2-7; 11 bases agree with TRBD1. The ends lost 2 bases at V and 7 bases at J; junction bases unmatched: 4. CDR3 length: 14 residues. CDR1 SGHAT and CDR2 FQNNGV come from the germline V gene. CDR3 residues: CASSLWDRGGEQYF. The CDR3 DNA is TGTGCCAGCAGCTTATGGGACAGGGGGGGTGAGCAGTACTTC. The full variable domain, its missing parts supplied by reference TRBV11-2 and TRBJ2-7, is EAGVAQSPRYKIIEKRQSVAFWCNPISGHATLYWYQQILGQGPKLLIQFQNNGVVDDSQLPKDRFSAERLKGVDSTLKIQPAKLEDSAVYLCASSLWDRGGEQYFGPGTRLTVT.

The CDR3: CASRPPNYNSPLHF. The CDR3 nucleotides read TGTGCCAGCAGACCCCCCAACTATAATTCACCCCTCCACTTT. V is TRBV6-1 and J is TRBJ1-6; D ambiguous. The V end was cut by 6 bases, the J end by 3 bases, with 9 bases between. The CDR3 length is 14 residues. Germline CDR1 MNHNS, CDR2 SASEGT.

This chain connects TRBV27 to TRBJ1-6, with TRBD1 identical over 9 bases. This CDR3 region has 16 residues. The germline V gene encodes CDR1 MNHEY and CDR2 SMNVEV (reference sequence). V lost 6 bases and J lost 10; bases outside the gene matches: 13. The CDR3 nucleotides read TGTGCCAGCAGGGGGACAGGGACAGTCAGAAACTCACCCCTCCACTTT. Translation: CASRGTGTVRNSPLHF.